The 23 T cell receptor beta chains presented below share a single source sample, sequenced in a study of cytomegalovirus exposure and HLA in healthy donors. Amplification used 60 Vbeta primers and 13 Jbeta primers. Measured with immunoSEQ multiplex PCR; TCRdb has only the in-frame clones, and not every one. The sample shows over 150,000 clones, about four fifths of them seen only once. Input material: PBMCs. The receptors shown here come from a man between 25 and 39 years old in good health and CMV-seropositive.

This rearrangement joins TRBV4-1 to TRBJ1-5; D unclear. Per the germline V gene, CDR1 is MGHRA and CDR2 is YSYEKL. Trimming took 8 bases from V and 0 from J, leaving 17 bases between them. The CDR3 runs to 16 residues. DNA of the CDR3: TGCGCCAGCGGTCCCGCACGGAGCAATAGCAATCAGCCCCAGCATTTT. Encoded protein: CASGPARSNSNQPQHF.

The CDR3 nucleotides are TGTGCCAGTAGTAAGGACAGGGGGGACAATGAGCAGTTCTTC. Translation gives CASSKDRGDNEQFF. The V and J genes are TRBV19 and TRBJ2-1; the match to TRBD1 covers 10 bases. CDR3 length: 14 residues. J gave up 5 bases and V 4 bases, and 2 bases lay outside the gene matches. CDR1 LNHDA and CDR2 SQIVND come from the germline V gene (reference sequence).

The chain joins TRBV5-1 to TRBJ2-1; 9 bases line up with TRBD2. Unmatched junction bases numbered 5, after V lost 2 bases and J lost 5 bases. Per the germline V gene, CDR1 is SGHRS and CDR2 is YFSETQ. The CDR3 loop spans 15 amino acids. CDR3 coding DNA: TGCGCCAGCAGCTTTAGCGGGAGCACCCACAATGAGCAGTTCTTC. This sequence encodes CASSFSGSTHNEQFF.

A few counts support this clone. The chain is built from TRBV4-2 and TRBJ2-5; 9 bases are shared with TRBD2. The CDR3 contains 13 residues. In germline, CDR1 is LGHNA, CDR2 YNFKEQ. With V trimmed by 8 bases and J by 4 bases, 5 bases remained unmatched. CDR3 DNA: TGTGCCAGCCAGGGCGGGGGGGCAGAGACCCAGTACTTC. This codes for CASQGGGAETQYF.

DNA for the CDR3: TGTGCCAGCAGTGTGAGCCCCGGGGACACTGAAGCTTTCTTT. This gives the protein CASSVSPGDTEAFF. V and J are TRBV6-4 and TRBJ1-1; D ambiguous. This CDR3 spans 14 amino acids. Per the germline V gene, CDR1 is MRHNA and CDR2 is SNTAGT. V was shortened by 4 bases and J by 3 bases, with 12 bases between the two germline ends.

The V gene is TRBV12-5, the J gene TRBJ1-2; 7 nucleotides agree with TRBD1. Germline loops: CDR1 LGHNT, CDR2 FRNRAP. V was clipped by 7 bases and J by 6 bases; unmatched bases: 26. The CDR3 covers 19 residues. CDR3: CASAFAPPFTLGGGHGYTF. The CDR3 DNA follows: TGTGCTAGTGCCTTTGCCCCCCCTTTCACATTAGGGGGCGGCCATGGCTACACCTTC.

This clone appeared a few times. V gene TRBV15 combines with J gene TRBJ2-3; D is unclear. Between the trimmed V and J ends, which lost 0 bases and 0 bases, there was a span of 10 bases. Germline loops: CDR1 LNHNV, CDR2 YYDKDF (reference sequence). CDR3 length: 16 amino acids. This CDR3 is CATSRDGVGSTDTQYF. CDR3 nucleotide sequence: TGTGCCACCAGCAGAGATGGAGTCGGAAGCACAGATACGCAGTATTTT.

The rearrangement joins TRBV28 to TRBJ1-6; possibly TRBD1 for D (5 bases). CDR3 length equals 18 residues. V gave up 6 bases and J gave up 7 bases, with 25 bases separating them. The germline V gene has CDR1 MDHEN and CDR2 SYDVKM. The CDR3 bases are TGTGCCAGCAGAATTGGGGGGATGCTAGGAATCGAGAATTCACCCCTCCACTTT. Protein product: CASRIGGMLGIENSPLHF.

The J gene is TRBJ1-4, the V gene TRBV9; 7 nucleotides line up with TRBD1. Germline V gene sequence: CDR1 SGDLS, CDR2 YYNGEE. The CDR3 has 15 residues. Unmatched junction bases numbered 4, after V lost 0 bases and J lost 5 bases. The CDR3 bases are TGTGCCAGCAGCGTAGTGTCAGGGGGGAATGAAAAACTGTTTTTT. This translates into CASSVVSGGNEKLFF.

The chain uses TRBV5-1 and TRBJ1-1, with D possibly matching TRBD1 (6 bases). CDR3 length: 14 residues. Germline CDR1 SGHRS, CDR2 YFSETQ. V was trimmed by 4 bases and J by 0 bases, leaving 10 bases between them. The CDR3: CASSARTVNTEAFF. The CDR3 DNA reads TGCGCCAGCAGCGCCCGGACAGTGAACACTGAAGCTTTCTTT.

V is TRBV15 and J is TRBJ1-2, with TRBD1 identical over 10 bases. This CDR3 contains 15 residues. Germline V lookup: CDR1 LNHNV, CDR2 YYDKDF (reference sequence). The ends lost 0 bases at V and 6 bases at J; junction bases unmatched: 4. The CDR3 DNA reads as TGTGCCACCAGCAGAGATGAGACAGGGGGCGATGGCTACACCTTC. This gives the protein CATSRDETGGDGYTF.

The chain is built from TRBV9 and TRBJ1-1; weak D call: TRBD1 (5 bases). Germline CDR1 is SGDLS and CDR2 is YYNGEE. The CDR3 length is 15 residues. V was trimmed by 0 bases and J by 6 bases, leaving 15 bases between them. The CDR3 region has the DNA TGTGCCAGCAGCGTAGACGGCAGGGTGAGGCCTGAAGCTTTCTTT. Its translation is CASSVDGRVRPEAFF. Full variable domain (outside the CDR3, taken from reference TRBV9 and TRBJ1-1): DSGVTQTPKHLITATGQRVTLRCSPRSGDLSVYWYQQSLDQGLQFLIQYYNGEERAKGNILERFSAQQFPDLHSELNLSSLELGDSALYFCASSVDGRVRPEAFFGQGTRLTVV.

This clone was seen a handful of times. The chain couples TRBV15 to TRBJ1-2; TRBD1 agrees at 7 bases. The CDR3 is 17 residues long. CDR1 is LNHNV and CDR2 is YYDKDF in the germline V gene (reference sequence). Trimming removed 0 bases from V and 1 base from J; junction bases left unmatched: 8. CDR3 bases: TGTGCCACCAGCAGAGACCGGAAGGCAGGGGGTAACTATGGCTACACCTTC. As protein: CATSRDRKAGGNYGYTF. Combining the CDR3 with reference TRBV15 and TRBJ1-2 gives the whole variable domain DAMVIQNPRYQVTQFGKPVTLSCSQTLNHNVMYWYQQKSSQAPKLLFHYYDKDFNNEADTPDNFQSRRPNTSFCFLDIRSPGLGDTAMYLCATSRDRKAGGNYGYTFGSGTRLTVV.

This chain uses TRBV7-9 with TRBJ1-1, with D hard to call. Trimming took 8 bases from V and 1 from J, leaving 11 bases between them. Germline values: CDR1 SEHNR, CDR2 FQNEAQ (reference sequence). The CDR3 consists of 13 residues. The CDR3 loop is CASERVGNTEAFF. CDR3 in DNA: TGTGCCAGCGAGAGGGTCGGGAACACTGAAGCTTTCTTT.

The chain is built from TRBV19 and TRBJ1-1; 7 bases map to TRBD1. Germline assignment: CDR1 LNHDA and CDR2 SQIVND (reference sequence). CDR3 length: 14 residues. With V trimmed by 5 bases and J by 5 bases, 8 bases remained unmatched. The CDR3: CASSLQGLRTEAFF. The CDR3 nucleotides are TGTGCCAGTAGTCTACAGGGGCTGAGGACTGAAGCTTTCTTT.

This clone came up a few times. The chain employs TRBV2 and TRBJ1-6; D gene ambiguous. Germline V gives CDR1 SNHLY, CDR2 FYNNEI. The CDR3 contains 11 residues. Trimming cost V 8 bases and J 13 bases, with 12 bases left between them. CDR3 DNA: TGTGCCAGCCCCCAAGCAAAGCCCCTCCACTTT. Translation gives CASPQAKPLHF.

In this sample, this clone turned up once. The rearrangement joins TRBV7-2 to TRBJ2-1, with D possibly matching TRBD1 (5 bases). CDR1 is SGHTA, CDR2 FQGNSA, per germline. This CDR3 is 14 amino acids long. V lost 1 base and J 8 bases, leaving 12 bases between the germline ends. The CDR3 DNA follows: TGTGCCAGCAGCTTAGGGGGCGCGAAATATGAGCAGTTCTTC. Protein sequence: CASSLGGAKYEQFF.

This rearrangement joins TRBV9 to TRBJ2-7; D is unclear. CDR1 is SGDLS and CDR2 is YYNGEE in the germline V gene. The CDR3 totals 14 residues. The V and J ends lost 0 bases and 2 bases respectively, with 9 bases between them. The CDR3 coding sequence is TGTGCCAGCAGCGTAGGAGGCGACCCCTACGAGCAGTACTTC. It encodes CASSVGGDPYEQYF.

The sample holds a few counts of this clone. The V gene is TRBV6-5, the J gene TRBJ1-1; D may be TRBD1 (6 bases). The CDR3 has 15 amino acids. Trimming left V 3 bases short and J 3 bases short, with 14 bases between. Germline CDR1 reads MNHEY; CDR2 reads SVGAGI. CDR3 bases: TGTGCCAGCAGTTATACCCTCCAGGGGCACACTGAAGCTTTCTTT. Translated: CASSYTLQGHTEAFF.

The V call is TRBV7-7, the J call TRBJ1-1; maybe TRBD1 (6 bases). Between the trimmed V and J ends, which lost 5 bases and 3 bases, there was a span of 10 bases. The CDR3 runs 13 residues. The V gene's germline CDR1 is SSHAT and CDR2 FNYEAQ (reference sequence). The CDR3 DNA follows: TGTGCCAGCAGCGTCGGACAGTACACTGAAGCTTTCTTT. Translating gives CASSVGQYTEAFF.

The table lists this clone with a count of one. The rearrangement links TRBV5-6 to TRBJ2-3, with D tentatively TRBD2 (5 bases). Germline values: CDR1 SGHDT, CDR2 YYEEEE. The CDR3 loop spans 13 amino acids. The ends were cut back, 4 bases at V and 2 bases at J, with 8 bases in the middle. The CDR3 sequence is CASSRRDTDTQYF. CDR3 coding DNA: TGTGCCAGCAGCCGTCGGGACACAGATACGCAGTATTTT.

The rearrangement joins TRBV7-8 to TRBJ2-1; D gene uncertain. V lost 2 bases, J lost 10 bases, and 9 bases lay in between. The germline V gene encodes CDR1 SGHVS and CDR2 FQNEAQ. The CDR3 length is 12 residues. For the CDR3, the DNA is TGTGCCAGCAGCTTAAACGCGTGGGAGCAGTTCTTC. Translated: CASSLNAWEQFF.

The V call is TRBV30, the J call TRBJ1-1; D ambiguous. Germline V gene lookup returns CDR1 GTSNPN and CDR2 SVGIG (reference sequence). Trimming pared 0 bases from V and 6 bases from J, leaving 8 bases between. The CDR3 is 12 residues long. For the CDR3, the DNA is TGTGCCTGGAGTGTAAGGAGGGCTGAAGCTTTCTTT. Translation gives CAWSVRRAEAFF.